This entry features one T cell receptor (beta chain) sequence. This record comes from a study of blood T cell repertoires in COVID-19. As processed by the authors: Quantification of nucleated cells was approximated via reference gene primer amplification. Profiled with immunoSEQ multiplex PCR; TCRdb holds only in-frame clones, not every one. Clone size and the V and J calls come from that table; the DNA yielded D and trimming. The table records more than 150,000 clones, 84% of them present only once. V lost 4 bases to trimming and J lost 0 bases; unmatched junction nucleotides: 6. The CDR3 is 16 amino acids. Germline V CDR1 and CDR2: MNHEY, SVGAGI.

This chain joins TRBV6-5 and TRBJ2-1, with TRBD2 matching 7 bases. The sample comprised peripheral blood. This clonotype was obtained from a young man with active or convalescent COVID-19. CDR3 sequence reads: CASSWGGEASYNEQFF. The CDR3 nucleotides are TGTGCCAGCAGTTGGGGGGGAGAAGCCTCCTACAATGAGCAGTTCTTC.